A selection of T cell receptor beta chains follows, all from one sample in a study of vaccination effects on CD4 cells after COVID-19. These receptors' targets are unknown. Some clones are missing from TCRdb's copy, which holds only in-frame ones; the method was immunoSEQ multiplex PCR. The sample contains around 21,000 clones, about 63% of which appear only once. This specimen was CD4+ T cells from PBMCs cultured with HCoV-NL63 spike peptides, taken before COVID-19 vaccination. These receptors all come from a human donor who received a COVID-19 vaccine. Each CDR3 is given with its conserved first and last residue. D genes are given only for firm matches. Clone size is not always given. Where it is, it says once, few, many or a class for expanded clones.

CDR3: CASSTTSNTGELFF
DNA: TGTGCCAGTAGTACGACGTCGAACACCGGGGAGCTGTTTTTT
size: -
J: TRBJ2-2
V: TRBV19
length: 14
D: -

CDR3: CASSAQVGQPQHF
DNA: TGTGCCAGCAGCGCACAGGTAGGTCAGCCCCAGCATTTT
size: -
J: TRBJ1-5
V: TRBV7-9
length: 13
D: -

CDR3: CASSLWAGGQETQYF
DNA: TGCGCCAGCAGCTTGTGGGCGGGGGGCCAAGAGACCCAGTACTTC
size: -
J: TRBJ2-5
V: TRBV5-1
length: 15
D: TRBD2

CDR3: CASSVRGAYFGNTIYF
DNA: TGTGCCAGCAGTGTGCGGGGGGCATATTTTGGAAACACCATATATTTT
size: -
J: TRBJ1-3
V: TRBV6-1
length: 16
D: -

CDR3: CASSRRLTGWDNEQFF
DNA: TGTGCCAGCAGCCGCAGATTGACAGGCTGGGACAATGAGCAGTTCTTC
size: few
J: TRBJ2-1
V: TRBV3-1/TRBV3-2
length: 16
D: -

CDR3: CASRKGADSNEQFF
DNA: TGTGCCAGCAGAAAGGGGGCGGATAGCAATGAGCAGTTCTTC
size: -
J: TRBJ2-1
V: TRBV6-5
length: 14
D: TRBD1

CDR3: CASSERDTQYF
DNA: TGTGCCAGCAGTGAGCGAGATACGCAGTATTTT
size: few
J: TRBJ2-3
V: TRBV2
length: 11
D: -

CDR3: CASSVSQSANYGYTF
DNA: TGTGCCAGCAGTGTGTCTCAGAGCGCTAACTATGGCTACACCTTC
size: -
J: TRBJ1-2
V: TRBV2
length: 15
D: -

CDR3: CASSQGTSGIRYEQYF
DNA: TGTGCCAGCAGCCAAGGGACTAGCGGGATTAGGTACGAGCAGTACTTC
size: -
J: TRBJ2-7
V: TRBV3-1/TRBV3-2
length: 16
D: TRBD2

CDR3: CASSYYRGQLEKLFF
DNA: TGTGCCAGCAGTTACTACAGGGGACAACTAGAAAAACTGTTTTTT
size: -
J: TRBJ1-4
V: TRBV11-2
length: 15
D: TRBD1

CDR3: CASSQDLSNTDPYEQYF
DNA: TGTGCCAGCAGCCAAGATTTGAGCAACACGGATCCCTACGAGCAGTACTTC
size: -
J: TRBJ2-7
V: TRBV3-1/TRBV3-2
length: 17
D: -

CDR3: CASSQEGDRVHYDYTF
DNA: TGCGCCAGCAGCCAAGAGGGGGACAGGGTACACTATGACTACACCTTC
size: -
J: TRBJ1-2
V: TRBV4-1
length: 16
D: TRBD1

CDR3: CASSHQLAGGPEQYF
DNA: TGTGCCAGCAGCCACCAACTAGCGGGAGGGCCTGAACAGTACTTC
size: -
J: TRBJ2-7
V: TRBV5-8
length: 15
D: TRBD2

CDR3: CASSLGRTGEKMYEQYF
DNA: TGTGCCAGCAGTTTGGGCCGGACAGGGGAAAAAATGTACGAGCAGTACTTC
size: -
J: TRBJ2-7
V: TRBV27
length: 17
D: TRBD1

CDR3: CASSRIQGGAGAFF
DNA: TGTGCCAGCTCACGAATCCAAGGGGGCGCTGGGGCTTTCTTT
size: -
J: TRBJ1-1
V: TRBV18
length: 14
D: TRBD1

CDR3: CASSTPGSPETQYF
DNA: TGTGCCAGCAGCACCCCGGGCAGCCCGGAGACCCAGTACTTC
size: -
J: TRBJ2-5
V: TRBV6-5
length: 14
D: -

CDR3: CASSLRQGTSYEQYF
DNA: TGTGCCAGCAGCTTACGACAGGGGACCTCCTACGAGCAGTACTTC
size: -
J: TRBJ2-7
V: TRBV7-6
length: 15
D: TRBD1

CDR3: CASSLSRGLMNTEAFF
DNA: TGCGCCAGCAGCTTGAGCAGGGGCCTCATGAACACTGAAGCTTTCTTT
size: -
J: TRBJ1-1
V: TRBV5-1
length: 16
D: -

CDR3: CATRNRAGEAFF
DNA: TGTGCCACTCGTAACAGGGCCGGTGAAGCTTTCTTT
size: few
J: TRBJ1-1
V: TRBV24-1
length: 12
D: -